Below are 3 T cell receptor beta chains sequenced from a single sample in a study of cytomegalovirus exposure and HLA in healthy donors. TCRdb keeps only in-frame clones here, not all; method: immunoSEQ multiplex PCR. Of about 240,000 clones listed, around 88% are singletons. Sequences were obtained from PBMCs. The source is a woman aged 25 to 39 in good health and CMV-seropositive.

This clone was detected only a few times. The gene calls are TRBV28 and TRBJ1-5; TRBD1 might be the D (5 bases). The CDR3 has 12 residues. V was trimmed by 3 bases and J by 6 bases, leaving 6 bases between them. Germline V gene sequence: CDR1 MDHEN, CDR2 SYDVKM. The CDR3 spells CASSFGGQPQHF. The CDR3 nucleotides read TGTGCCAGCAGTTTCGGGGGTCAGCCCCAGCATTTT. Together with reference TRBV28 and TRBJ1-5, the CDR3 gives the full variable domain: DVKVTQSSRYLVKRTGEKVFLECVQDMDHENMFWYRQDPGLGLRLIYFSYDVKMKEKGDIPEGYSVSREKKERFSLILESASTNQTSMYLCASSFGGQPQHFGDGTRLSIL.

This clone was counted once. This rearrangement joins TRBV27 to TRBJ2-7, with D possibly matching TRBD2 (5 bases). CDR1 MNHEY and CDR2 SMNVEV come from the germline V gene (reference sequence). The CDR3 is made up of 17 amino acids. Deletions cut 0 bases from V and 4 bases from J, with 19 bases between. Written as DNA, the CDR3 is TGTGCCAGCAGTTTATCTGGACTCCTAGCAACTTATTACGAGCAGTACTTC. Translation: CASSLSGLLATYYEQYF.

V gene TRBV15 combines with J gene TRBJ1-1; D unresolved. The CDR3 covers 17 residues. Germline values: CDR1 LNHNV, CDR2 YYDKDF (reference sequence). V was pared by 2 bases and J by 1 base, with 17 bases between. In nucleotides, the CDR3 is TGTGCCACCAGCAGATCCCCTGTTCAGAGAGGGAACACTGAAGCTTTCTTT. Residues: CATSRSPVQRGNTEAFF.